Listed here are 21 T cell receptor beta chains from one sample, sequenced in a study of CD8 T cell repertoires and HIV-1 epitope variants. The table came from immunoSEQ multiplex PCR; TCRdb's copy has only in-frame clones and leaves some out. The sample yields approximately 90,000 clones, roughly four fifths seen once. The material sequenced was uncultured baseline CD8+ T cells from peripheral blood mononuclear cells (PBMCs). These receptors were obtained from a male donor with HIV.

The chain combines TRBV5-1 with TRBJ2-3; 7 bases align to TRBD1. The CDR3 spans 15 residues. Per the germline V gene, CDR1 is SGHRS and CDR2 is YFSETQ. Trimming at V came to 4 bases and at J to 2 bases, leaving 7 bases not matched to a gene. Here the CDR3 reads CASSQTGALTDTQYF. The CDR3, as DNA: TGCGCCAGCAGCCAAACAGGGGCCCTCACAGATACGCAGTATTTT. Combining the CDR3 with reference TRBV5-1 and TRBJ2-3 gives the whole variable domain KAGVTQTPRYLIKTRGQQVTLSCSPISGHRSVSWYQQTPGQGLQFLFEYFSETQRNKGNFPGRFSGRQFSNSRSEMNVSTLELGDSALYLCASSQTGALTDTQYFGPGTRLTVL.

This clone was found a few times. This rearrangement joins TRBV7-6 to TRBJ1-2; 9 bases are shared with TRBD1. The trim removed 6 bases at V and 7 bases at J, leaving 6 bases unmatched. CDR1 SGHVS and CDR2 FNYEAQ come from the germline V gene. The CDR3 has 13 residues. For the CDR3, the DNA is TGTGCCAGCAGAGAGGGGACAGGGACTGGCTACACCTTC. Encoded protein: CASREGTGTGYTF.

V and J are TRBV9 and TRBJ1-1; D possibly corresponds to TRBD1 (5 bases). The CDR3 extends over 13 amino acids. V lost 0 bases and J lost 3, with 6 bases in between. The V gene's germline CDR1 is SGDLS and CDR2 YYNGEE. The CDR3 coding sequence is TGTGCCAGCAGCGTAGGGACACACACTGAAGCTTTCTTT. Its translation is CASSVGTHTEAFF.

This chain connects TRBV7-2 to TRBJ2-7; D unclear. This CDR3 has 13 residues. With 7 bases removed from V and 0 bases from J, the gap between germline ends came to 10 bases. The germline CDR1 and CDR2 sequences are SGHTA and FQGNSA. The CDR3 protein is CASNEPHSYEQYF. The DNA for the CDR3 is TGTGCCAGCAACGAACCGCACTCCTACGAGCAGTACTTC.

This clone was picked up a small number of times. The J gene is TRBJ1-5, the V gene TRBV7-9; D call uncertain. Per the germline V gene, CDR1 is SEHNR and CDR2 is FQNEAQ (reference sequence). CDR3 size: 12 residues. V lost 5 bases and J 7 bases, leaving 9 bases between the germline ends. CDR3 sequence reads: CASSEAGQPQHF. Here the CDR3 DNA reads TGTGCCAGCAGCGAAGCGGGGCAGCCCCAGCATTTT.

The chain recombines TRBV25-1 with TRBJ2-3; TRBD2 agrees at 8 bases. CDR3 length: 15 amino acids. After removal of 3 bases from V and 0 bases from J, the junction contained 2 bases not matched to a gene. Germline assignment: CDR1 MGHDK and CDR2 SYGVNS. Here the CDR3 DNA reads TGTGCCAGCAGTGACCCTAGCGGGAGCACAGATACGCAGTATTTT. Amino acids: CASSDPSGSTDTQYF.

V is TRBV11-1 and J is TRBJ2-7, with 8 bases fitting TRBD1. CDR1 is SGHAT and CDR2 is FQDESV in the germline V gene (reference sequence). V lost 5 bases to trimming and J lost 2 bases; unmatched junction nucleotides: 11. The CDR3 consists of 16 residues. Here the CDR3 reads CASSRGAGGYPYEQYF. The CDR3 nucleotides read TGTGCCAGCAGCCGAGGAGCAGGGGGCTATCCCTACGAGCAGTACTTC.

V is TRBV7-3 and J is TRBJ2-3; 9 bases agree with TRBD2. The CDR3 runs 15 residues. The ends lost 2 bases at V and 4 bases at J; junction bases unmatched: 4. Germline V CDR1 and CDR2: SGHTA, FQGTGA. CDR3 sequence (DNA): TGTGCCAGCAGCTTACGCGGGGGGGCATCAGATACGCAGTATTTT. It encodes CASSLRGGASDTQYF.

The chain carries TRBV30 and TRBJ2-3; 12 bases align to TRBD2. Trimming at V came to 6 bases and at J to 3 bases, leaving 7 bases not matched to a gene. Germline V gene data show CDR1 as GTSNPN and CDR2 as SVGIG (reference sequence). This CDR3 has 15 residues. The CDR3 nucleotides are TGTGCCTGCAATCCTAGCGGGGGGGTAACAGATACGCAGTATTTT. Its protein is CACNPSGGVTDTQYF.

This chain uses TRBV19 with TRBJ2-7; the D is unclear. The V end was cut by 4 bases, the J end by 0 bases, with 19 bases between. CDR1 is LNHDA and CDR2 is SQIVND in the germline V gene (reference sequence). This CDR3 has 17 residues. The CDR3 loop is CASSREILSMGSYEQYF. In nucleotides, the CDR3 is TGTGCCAGTAGTAGAGAGATTTTGTCGATGGGCTCCTACGAGCAGTACTTC.

The V and J genes are TRBV5-1 and TRBJ2-5; D call uncertain. Deletions cut 1 base from V and 4 bases from J, with 8 bases between. CDR1 SGHRS and CDR2 YFSETQ come from the germline V gene. The CDR3 contains 13 residues. The CDR3 nucleotides read TGCGCCAGCAGCTTGACTTTCGCAGAGACCCAGTACTTC. This sequence encodes CASSLTFAETQYF.

The V and J genes are TRBV5-6 and TRBJ2-5, with TRBD2 as a possible D gene (6 bases). Germline loops: CDR1 SGHDT, CDR2 YYEEEE. The CDR3 loop spans 16 amino acids. Trimming stripped 4 bases from V and 2 bases from J, with 18 bases between. The CDR3 DNA reads TGTGCCAGCAGCACCCTCGGGGGAAGAGGGCAAGAGACCCAGTACTTC. Encoded protein: CASSTLGGRGQETQYF.

This clone was counted a single time. The chain has TRBV6-1 and TRBJ2-7, with a tentative D call TRBD2 (6 bases). Trimming pared 6 bases from V and 4 bases from J, leaving 13 bases between. The germline V gene has CDR1 MNHNS and CDR2 SASEGT. The CDR3 has 13 amino acids. CDR3 sequence (DNA): TGTGCCAGCAGCGCCTCGGAGGGTTACGAGCAGTACTTC. Its translation is CASSASEGYEQYF.

This clone was picked up many times. This chain links TRBV9 with TRBJ2-7; tentatively, D is TRBD1 or TRBD2 (6 bases each). Germline V gene data show CDR1 as SGDLS and CDR2 as YYNGEE. V lost 1 base, J lost 3 bases, and 11 bases lay in between. This CDR3 is 14 amino acids long. The CDR3 spells CASSVNEGGYEQYF. The CDR3 DNA reads as TGTGCCAGCAGCGTAAATGAGGGGGGCTACGAGCAGTACTTC.

This chain uses TRBV12-5 with TRBJ1-5; 7 positions match TRBD1. CDR1 and CDR2 from the germline V gene are LGHNT and FRNRAP. After removal of 7 bases from V and 3 bases from J, the junction contained 6 bases not matched to a gene. The CDR3 extends over 14 amino acids. Here the CDR3 reads CASARGQDNQPQHF. Here the CDR3 DNA reads TGTGCTAGTGCCCGTGGACAGGACAATCAGCCCCAGCATTTT.

The chain carries TRBV30 and TRBJ2-5, with 8 positions matching TRBD2. CDR1 and CDR2 (germline): GTSNPN, SVGIG (reference sequence). Trimming removed 7 bases from V and 5 bases from J; junction bases left unmatched: 6. The length of the CDR3 is 12 residues. In DNA form, the CDR3 reads TGTGCCTTCGAGGCGGGGGGTGAGACCCAGTACTTC. Translated, it gives CAFEAGGETQYF. Drawing the rest from reference TRBV30 and TRBJ2-5, the complete variable domain is SQTIHQWPATLVQPVGSPLSLECTVEGTSNPNLYWYRQAAGRGLQLLFYSVGIGQISSEVPQNLSASRPQDRQFILSSKKLLLSDSGFYLCAFEAGGETQYFGPGTRLLVL.

The V call is TRBV6-5, the J call TRBJ1-5, with TRBD1 matching over 7 bases. CDR3 length equals 13 residues. Looked up from germline, CDR1 is MNHEY and CDR2 is SVGAGI. V trimming: 6 bases; J trimming: 7 bases; junction bases outside the gene matches: 6. This CDR3 is CASSTDRDQPQHF. Written as DNA, the CDR3 is TGTGCCAGCAGCACAGACAGGGACCAGCCCCAGCATTTT.

This clone was seen a few times. V usage is TRBV7-9 and J usage is TRBJ2-3, with a possible D match to TRBD2 (5 bases). Germline CDR1 is SEHNR and CDR2 is FQNEAQ (reference sequence). This CDR3 is 16 amino acids long. V was shortened by 4 bases and J by 1 base, with 15 bases between the two germline ends. The DNA of the CDR3 is TGTGCCAGCAGCTCCATCGTCGGGGAAGGCACAGATACGCAGTATTTT. This translates into CASSSIVGEGTDTQYF. The variable domain in full, with the rest retrieved from reference TRBV7-9 and TRBJ2-3, is DTGVSQNPRHKITKRGQNVTFRCDPISEHNRLYWYRQTLGQGPEFLTYFQNEAQLEKSRLLSDRFSAERPKGSFSTLEIQRTEQGDSAMYLCASSSIVGEGTDTQYFGPGTRLTVL.

In this sample, this clone turned up a few times. V is TRBV10-2 and J is TRBJ2-5; D not certain. The CDR3 sequence is 11 residues long. With 6 bases removed from V and 2 bases from J, the gap between germline ends came to 4 bases. The germline V gene encodes CDR1 WSHSY and CDR2 SAAADI. The CDR3 protein is CASRGQETQYF. The CDR3 coding sequence is TGCGCCAGCAGAGGACAAGAGACCCAGTACTTC.

V usage is TRBV15 and J usage is TRBJ2-1, with 9 bases matching TRBD2. This CDR3 contains 15 residues. Germline V gene sequence: CDR1 LNHNV, CDR2 YYDKDF (reference sequence). Trimming at V came to 3 bases and at J to 8 bases, leaving 8 bases not matched to a gene. CDR3 loop: CATSRASGMIDEQFF. The CDR3 nucleotides are TGTGCCACCAGCAGGGCTAGCGGGATGATAGATGAGCAGTTCTTC.

This chain joins TRBV5-1 and TRBJ2-2; 11 nucleotides line up with TRBD1. The CDR3 has 16 amino acids. Germline CDR1 SGHRS, CDR2 YFSETQ. V trimming: 4 bases; J trimming: 0 bases; junction bases outside the gene matches: 2. This CDR3 is CASSRDRGTNTGELFF. The CDR3, as DNA: TGCGCCAGCAGCCGGGACAGGGGGACGAACACCGGGGAGCTGTTTTTT.